This TCR beta chain was retrieved from a study of T cells in Graves' hyperthyroidism and ophthalmopathy. PBMCs were derived from 9.5 to 10 ml fresh peripheral blood. General study results and limits: By a 13 V-J model, ophthalmopathy was set apart from stable hyperthyroidism.

Turning to this clonotype: Antigen unknown.

Regions amplified from RNA transcripts were the TCR beta CDR3 regions. The TCR CDR3 first-round RT-PCR relied on the HTBI primer set. TCRdb independently ran MiXCR on the multiplex PCR reads; one entry per CDR3 protein. Altogether hundreds of thousands of distinct CDR3 sequences are present, approximately 15% being singletons, with the ten largest covering approximately 3.5%. The CDR3 is 14 amino acids. The V and J ends lost 8 bases and 8 bases respectively, with 21 bases between them. CDR1 is KGHSH and CDR2 is LQKENI in the germline V gene. The sequenced material came from blood. This rearrangement joins TRBV18 to TRBJ1-2; D is uncertain. This receptor was identified in a woman aged 40 to 50 with Graves' ophthalmopathy. DNA of the CDR3: TGTGCCAGCACCCAGGACCCTAAGGGCCCGGGCTACACCTTC. This sequence encodes CASTQDPKGPGYTF.